A selection of T cell receptor beta chains follows, all from one sample in a study of blood T cell repertoires in COVID-19. Using immunoSEQ multiplex PCR, the repertoire was profiled, and TCRdb retains in-frame clones only, with some absent. Of 150,000 or so clones detected, roughly 76% appear once; the ten largest clones hold roughly 8.8%. Sequencing used peripheral blood. The receptors were gathered from a human donor with acute or convalescent COVID-19. The donor label of this sample is uncertain. Each CDR3 is given with its conserved first and last residue. A D gene is named only where the DNA matches it firmly. Some rows have no size entry. The others give once, few or many, or a class for an expanded clone.

>TRBV11-1|TRBJ2-7|-|TRBD2
CASSLWTGGEQYF
TGTGCCAGCAGCTTATGGACGGGGGGCGAGCAGTACTTC
>TRBV19|TRBJ1-4|-|-
CASSIGGRSNEKLFF
TGTGCCAGTAGTATTGGAGGCAGGTCGAATGAAAAACTGTTTTTT
>TRBV12-3/TRBV12-4|TRBJ1-1|-|-
CASEAEGNTEAFF
TGTGCCAGCGAAGCAGAGGGAAACACTGAAGCTTTCTTT
>TRBV7-9|TRBJ1-1|once|-
CASSPADTEAFF
TGTGCCAGCAGCCCGGCGGACACTGAAGCTTTCTTT
>TRBV5-6|TRBJ1-5|-|-
CASSYRDRPNQPQHF
TGTGCCAGCAGCTACCGCGACAGGCCGAATCAGCCCCAGCATTTT
>TRBV7-9|TRBJ2-7|-|-
CASSLVEGRYEQYF
TGTGCCAGCAGCTTAGTCGAGGGGAGGTACGAGCAGTACTTC
>TRBV11-2|TRBJ1-1|-|-
CASSLAQYTEAFF
TGTGCCAGCAGCTTAGCGCAGTACACTGAAGCTTTCTTT
>TRBV7-9|TRBJ2-5|-|-
CASSPEYYQETQYF
TGTGCCAGCAGCCCGGAGTATTACCAAGAGACCCAGTACTTC
>TRBV5-5|TRBJ2-7|-|-
CASSLRGLTSEQYF
TGTGCCAGCAGCTTACGTGGACTTACCAGCGAGCAGTACTTC
>TRBV3-1/TRBV3-2|TRBJ1-2|-|TRBD1
CASRGTGKANYGYTF
TGTGCCAGCAGGGGGACAGGAAAAGCTAACTATGGCTACACCTTC
>TRBV10-3|TRBJ2-1|once|TRBD2
CAIAATGGKDEQFF
TGTGCCATCGCCGCGACGGGGGGTAAAGATGAGCAGTTCTTC
>TRBV5-4|TRBJ1-5|-|TRBD1
CASSSDRGQPQHF
TGTGCCAGCAGTTCCGACAGGGGCCAGCCCCAGCATTTT
>TRBV18|TRBJ1-4|-|TRBD1
CASSPTGEGKLFF
TGTGCCAGCTCACCGACAGGGGAGGGAAAACTGTTTTTT
>TRBV19|TRBJ1-1|once|-
CASSLRTQTEAFF
TGTGCCAGTAGTTTACGGACACAAACTGAAGCTTTCTTT
>TRBV15|TRBJ1-1|-|TRBD1
CATSRDRHLNTEAFF
TGTGCCACCAGCCGGGACAGACATTTGAACACTGAAGCTTTCTTT
>TRBV3-1/TRBV3-2|TRBJ2-5|once|TRBD1
CASSLGITGGQETQYF
TGTGCCAGCAGCCTGGGGATTACAGGGGGCCAAGAGACCCAGTACTTC
>TRBV9|TRBJ2-2|-|-
CASSVLGEGGELFF
TGTGCCAGCAGCGTACTCGGGGAAGGGGGGGAGCTGTTTTTT
>TRBV18|TRBJ2-7|-|-
CASSKGLYEQYF
TGTGCCAGCTCGAAGGGACTCTACGAGCAGTACTTC